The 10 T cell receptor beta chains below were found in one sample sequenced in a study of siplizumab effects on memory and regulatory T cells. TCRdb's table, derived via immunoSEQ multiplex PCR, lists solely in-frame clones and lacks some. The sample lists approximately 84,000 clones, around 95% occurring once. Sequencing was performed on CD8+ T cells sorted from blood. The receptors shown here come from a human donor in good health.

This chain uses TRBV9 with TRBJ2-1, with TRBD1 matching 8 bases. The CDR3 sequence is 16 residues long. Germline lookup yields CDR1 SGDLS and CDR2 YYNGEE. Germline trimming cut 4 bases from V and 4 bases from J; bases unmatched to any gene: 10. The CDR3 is CASSPMAGQVYNEQFF. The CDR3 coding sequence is TGTGCCAGCAGCCCAATGGCGGGACAGGTATACAATGAGCAGTTCTTC.

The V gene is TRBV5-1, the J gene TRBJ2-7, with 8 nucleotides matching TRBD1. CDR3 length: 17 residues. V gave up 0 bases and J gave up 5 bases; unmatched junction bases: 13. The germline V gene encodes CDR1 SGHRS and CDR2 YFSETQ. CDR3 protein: CASSLGTGGMLFDEQYF. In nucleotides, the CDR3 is TGCGCCAGCAGCTTGGGAACAGGGGGAATGCTTTTCGACGAGCAGTACTTC.

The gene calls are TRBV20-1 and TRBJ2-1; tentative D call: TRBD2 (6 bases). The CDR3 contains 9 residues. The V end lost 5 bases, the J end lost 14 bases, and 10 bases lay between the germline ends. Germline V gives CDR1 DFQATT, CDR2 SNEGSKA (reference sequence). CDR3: CSAGSGEFF. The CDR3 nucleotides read TGCAGTGCTGGTAGCGGCGAGTTCTTC.

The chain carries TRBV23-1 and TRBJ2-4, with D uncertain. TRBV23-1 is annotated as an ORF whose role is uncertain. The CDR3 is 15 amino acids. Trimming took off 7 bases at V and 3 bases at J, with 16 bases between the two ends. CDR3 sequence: CASTNLASGKNIQYF. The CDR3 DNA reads TGCGCCAGCACGAACCTGGCGTCGGGCAAAAACATTCAGTACTTC.

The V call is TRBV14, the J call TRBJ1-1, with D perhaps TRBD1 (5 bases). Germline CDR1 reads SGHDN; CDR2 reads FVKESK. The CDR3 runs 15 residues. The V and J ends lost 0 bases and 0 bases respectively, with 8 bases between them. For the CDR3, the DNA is TGTGCCAGCAGCCAAGACCGGGGGGTGAACACTGAAGCTTTCTTT. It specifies CASSQDRGVNTEAFF.

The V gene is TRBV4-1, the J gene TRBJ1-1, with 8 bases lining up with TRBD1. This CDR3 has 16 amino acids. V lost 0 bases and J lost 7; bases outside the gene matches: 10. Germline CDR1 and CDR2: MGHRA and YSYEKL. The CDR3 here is CASSQDQGQGGGEAFF. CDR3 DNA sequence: TGCGCCAGCAGCCAAGATCAAGGACAGGGAGGGGGTGAAGCTTTCTTT.

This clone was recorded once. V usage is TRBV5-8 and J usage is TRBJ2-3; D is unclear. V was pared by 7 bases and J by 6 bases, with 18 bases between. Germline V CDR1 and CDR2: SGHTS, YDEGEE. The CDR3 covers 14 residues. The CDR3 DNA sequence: TGTGCCAGCCTTAATCCCCCCTCCGTGGATACGCAGTATTTT. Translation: CASLNPPSVDTQYF.

CDR3 region: CASTAANTGELFF. CDR3 bases: TGTGCCAGCACCGCAGCGAACACCGGGGAGCTGTTTTTT. The genes are TRBV6-5 and TRBJ2-2; no firm D call. From germline, CDR1 is MNHEY and CDR2 SVGAGI. The CDR3 contains 13 residues. Trimming pared 7 bases from V and 0 bases from J, leaving 6 bases between.

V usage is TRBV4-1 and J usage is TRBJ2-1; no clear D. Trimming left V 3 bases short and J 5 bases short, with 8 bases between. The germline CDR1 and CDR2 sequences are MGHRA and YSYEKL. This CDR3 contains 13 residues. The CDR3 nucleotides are TGCGCCAGCAGCCATGCTCGGGACAATGAGCAGTTCTTC. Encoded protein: CASSHARDNEQFF.

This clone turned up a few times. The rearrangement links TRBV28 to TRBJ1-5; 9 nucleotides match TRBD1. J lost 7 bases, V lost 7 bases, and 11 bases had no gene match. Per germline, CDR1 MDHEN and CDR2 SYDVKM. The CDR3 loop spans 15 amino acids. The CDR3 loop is CASKLRGQGGQPQHF. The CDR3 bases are TGTGCCAGCAAGCTGAGGGGACAGGGCGGACAGCCCCAGCATTTT. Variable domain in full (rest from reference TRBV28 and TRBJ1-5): DVKVTQSSRYLVKRTGEKVFLECVQDMDHENMFWYRQDPGLGLRLIYFSYDVKMKEKGDIPEGYSVSREKKERFSLILESASTNQTSMYLCASKLRGQGGQPQHFGDGTRLSIL.